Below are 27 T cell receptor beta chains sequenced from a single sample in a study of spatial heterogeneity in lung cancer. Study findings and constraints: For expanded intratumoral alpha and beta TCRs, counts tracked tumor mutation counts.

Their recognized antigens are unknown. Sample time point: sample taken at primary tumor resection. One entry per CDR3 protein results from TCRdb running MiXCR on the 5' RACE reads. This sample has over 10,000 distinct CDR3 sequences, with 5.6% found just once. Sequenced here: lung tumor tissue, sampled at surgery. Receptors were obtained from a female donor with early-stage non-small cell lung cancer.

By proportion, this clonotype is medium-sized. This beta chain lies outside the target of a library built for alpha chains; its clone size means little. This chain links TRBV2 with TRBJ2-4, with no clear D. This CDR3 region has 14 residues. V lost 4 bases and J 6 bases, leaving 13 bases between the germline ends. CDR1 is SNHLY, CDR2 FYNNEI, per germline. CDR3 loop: CASSGTIGLNIQYF. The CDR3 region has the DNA TGTGCCAGCAGTGGAACCATTGGTTTAAACATTCAGTACTTC.

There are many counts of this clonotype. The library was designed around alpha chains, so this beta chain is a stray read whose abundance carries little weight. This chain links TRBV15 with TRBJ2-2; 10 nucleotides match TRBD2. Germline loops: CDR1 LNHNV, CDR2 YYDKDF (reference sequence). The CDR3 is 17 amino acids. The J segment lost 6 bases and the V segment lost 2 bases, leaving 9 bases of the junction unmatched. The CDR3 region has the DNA TGTGCCACCAGCAGAATTCGGACTAGCGGCAAGGCCGGGGAGCTGTTTTTT. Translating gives CATSRIRTSGKAGELFF.

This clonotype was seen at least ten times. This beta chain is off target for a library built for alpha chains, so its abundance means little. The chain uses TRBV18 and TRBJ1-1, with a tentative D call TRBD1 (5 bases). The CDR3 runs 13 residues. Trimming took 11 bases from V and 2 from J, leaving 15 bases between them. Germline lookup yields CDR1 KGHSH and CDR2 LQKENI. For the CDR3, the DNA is TGTGCCGTTCGCGGGGGGGACAACACTGAAGCTTTCTTT. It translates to CAVRGGDNTEAFF.

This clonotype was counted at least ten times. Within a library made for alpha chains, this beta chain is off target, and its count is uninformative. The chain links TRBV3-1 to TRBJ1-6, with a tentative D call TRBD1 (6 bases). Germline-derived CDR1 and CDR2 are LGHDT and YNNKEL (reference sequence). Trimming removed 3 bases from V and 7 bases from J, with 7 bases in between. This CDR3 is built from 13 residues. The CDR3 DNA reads TGTGCCAGCAGCCAGACAGGCAATTCACCCCTCCACTTT. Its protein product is CASSQTGNSPLHF.

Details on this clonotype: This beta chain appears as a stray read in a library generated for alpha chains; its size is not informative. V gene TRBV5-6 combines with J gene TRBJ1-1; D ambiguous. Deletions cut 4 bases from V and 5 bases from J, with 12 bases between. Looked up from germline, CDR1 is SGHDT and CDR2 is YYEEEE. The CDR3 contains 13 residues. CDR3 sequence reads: CASSEYGRTEAFF. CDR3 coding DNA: TGTGCCAGCAGCGAATATGGTAGGACTGAAGCTTTCTTT.

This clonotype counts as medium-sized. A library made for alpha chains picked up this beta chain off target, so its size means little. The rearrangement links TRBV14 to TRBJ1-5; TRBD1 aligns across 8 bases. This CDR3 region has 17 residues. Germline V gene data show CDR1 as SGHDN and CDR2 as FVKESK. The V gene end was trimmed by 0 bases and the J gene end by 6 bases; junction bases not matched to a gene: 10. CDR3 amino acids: CASSQDHPGGGSQPQHF. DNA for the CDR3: TGTGCCAGCAGCCAAGATCACCCAGGGGGCGGGAGTCAGCCCCAGCATTTT.

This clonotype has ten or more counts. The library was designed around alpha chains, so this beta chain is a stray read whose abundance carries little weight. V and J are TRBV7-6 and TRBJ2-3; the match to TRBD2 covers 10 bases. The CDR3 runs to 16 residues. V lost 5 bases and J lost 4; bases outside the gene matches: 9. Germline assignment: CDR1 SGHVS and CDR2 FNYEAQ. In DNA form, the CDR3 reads TGTGCCAGCAGCACACCTCTAGCGGGGGAATCAGATACGCAGTATTTT. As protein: CASSTPLAGESDTQYF.

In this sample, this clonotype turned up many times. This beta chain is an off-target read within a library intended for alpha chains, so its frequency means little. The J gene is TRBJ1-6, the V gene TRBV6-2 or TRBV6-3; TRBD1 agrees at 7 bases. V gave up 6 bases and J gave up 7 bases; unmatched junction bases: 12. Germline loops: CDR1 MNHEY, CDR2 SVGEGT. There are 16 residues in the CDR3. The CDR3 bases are TGTGCCAGCAGAACACCCACTACAGGGGTCAATTCACCCCTCCACTTT. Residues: CASRTPTTGVNSPLHF.

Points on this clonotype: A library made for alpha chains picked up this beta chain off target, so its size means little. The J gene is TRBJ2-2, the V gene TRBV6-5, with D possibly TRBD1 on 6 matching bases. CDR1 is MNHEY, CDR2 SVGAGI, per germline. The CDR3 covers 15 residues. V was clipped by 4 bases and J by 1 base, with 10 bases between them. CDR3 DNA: TGTGCCAGCAGTTTCGGACAGAAGAACACCGGGGAGCTGTTTTTT. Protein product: CASSFGQKNTGELFF.

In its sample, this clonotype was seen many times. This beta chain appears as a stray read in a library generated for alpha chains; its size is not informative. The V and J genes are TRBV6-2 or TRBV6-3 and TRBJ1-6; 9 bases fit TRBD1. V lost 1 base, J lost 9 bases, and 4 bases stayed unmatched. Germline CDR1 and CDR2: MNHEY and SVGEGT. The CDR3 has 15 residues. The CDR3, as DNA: TGTGCCAGCAGTTACTTGGGGACAGGGCGTTCACCCCTCCACTTT. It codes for CASSYLGTGRSPLHF.

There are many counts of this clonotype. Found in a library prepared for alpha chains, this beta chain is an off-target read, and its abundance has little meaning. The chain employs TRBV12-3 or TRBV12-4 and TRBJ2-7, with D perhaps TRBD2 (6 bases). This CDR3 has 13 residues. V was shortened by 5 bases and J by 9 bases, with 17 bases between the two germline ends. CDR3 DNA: TGTGCCAGCAGTCTTATTCCCCTGGGGGGGCAGTACTTC. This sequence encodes CASSLIPLGGQYF.

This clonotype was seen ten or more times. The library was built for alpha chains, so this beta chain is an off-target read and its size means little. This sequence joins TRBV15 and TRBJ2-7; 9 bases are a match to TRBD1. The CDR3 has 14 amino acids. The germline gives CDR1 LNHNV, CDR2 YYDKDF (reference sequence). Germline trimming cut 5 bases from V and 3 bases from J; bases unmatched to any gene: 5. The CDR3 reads CATSPGQGNYEQYF. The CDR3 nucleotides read TGTGCCACCAGCCCCGGACAGGGGAACTACGAGCAGTACTTC. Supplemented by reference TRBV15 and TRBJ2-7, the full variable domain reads DAMVIQNPRYQVTQFGKPVTLSCSQTLNHNVMYWYQQKSSQAPKLLFHYYDKDFNNEADTPDNFQSRRPNTSFCFLDIRSPGLGDTAMYLCATSPGQGNYEQYFGPGTRLTVT.

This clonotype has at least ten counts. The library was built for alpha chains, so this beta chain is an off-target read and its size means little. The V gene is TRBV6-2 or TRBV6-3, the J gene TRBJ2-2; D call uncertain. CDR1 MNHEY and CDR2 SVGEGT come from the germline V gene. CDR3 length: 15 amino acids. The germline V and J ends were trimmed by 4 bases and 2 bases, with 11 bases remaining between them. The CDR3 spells CASSSPRVNTGELFF. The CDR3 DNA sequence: TGTGCCAGCAGTTCCCCTAGGGTAAACACCGGGGAGCTGTTTTTT.

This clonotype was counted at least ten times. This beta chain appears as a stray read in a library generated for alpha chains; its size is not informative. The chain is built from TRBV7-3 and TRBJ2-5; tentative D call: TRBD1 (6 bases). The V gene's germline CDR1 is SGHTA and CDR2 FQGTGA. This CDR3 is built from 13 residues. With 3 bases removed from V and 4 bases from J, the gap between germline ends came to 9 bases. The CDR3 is CASSFTGRETQYF. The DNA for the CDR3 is TGTGCCAGCAGCTTCACAGGGAGAGAGACCCAGTACTTC. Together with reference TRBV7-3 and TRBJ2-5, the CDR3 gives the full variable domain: GAGVSQTPSNKVTEKGKYVELRCDPISGHTALYWYRQSLGQGPEFLIYFQGTGAADDSGLPNDRFFAVRPEGSVSTLKIQRTERGDSAVYLCASSFTGRETQYFGPGTRLLVL.

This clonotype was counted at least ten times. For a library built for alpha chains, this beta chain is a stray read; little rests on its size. This CDR3 reads CASSLRQGAGGNSPLHF. The CDR3 DNA sequence: TGTGCCAGCTCACTTCGACAGGGGGCCGGAGGTAATTCACCCCTCCACTTT. The genes are TRBV18 and TRBJ1-6; 10 bases are shared with TRBD1. Trimming cost V 4 bases and J 6 bases; bases outside gene matches: 9. Germline V lookup: CDR1 KGHSH, CDR2 LQKENI. The CDR3 is 17 residues long.

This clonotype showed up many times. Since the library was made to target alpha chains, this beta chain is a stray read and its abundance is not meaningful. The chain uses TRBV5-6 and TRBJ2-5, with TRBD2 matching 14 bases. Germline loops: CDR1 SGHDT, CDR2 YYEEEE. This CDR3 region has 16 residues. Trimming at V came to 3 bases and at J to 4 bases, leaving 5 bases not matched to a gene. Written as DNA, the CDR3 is TGTGCCAGCAGCTACCGACTAGCGGGGGGGCTAGAGACCCAGTACTTC. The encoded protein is CASSYRLAGGLETQYF.

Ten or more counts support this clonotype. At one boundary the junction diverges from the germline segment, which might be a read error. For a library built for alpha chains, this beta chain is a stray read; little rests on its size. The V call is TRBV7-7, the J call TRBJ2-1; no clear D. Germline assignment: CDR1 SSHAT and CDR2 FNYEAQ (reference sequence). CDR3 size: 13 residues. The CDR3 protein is CASSQFGWDEQFF. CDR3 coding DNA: TGTGCTAGCAGCCAGTTCGGTTGGGATGAGCAGTTCTTC. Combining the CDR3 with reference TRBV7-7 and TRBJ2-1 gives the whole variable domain GAGVSQSPRYKVTKRGQDVTLRCDPISSHATLYWYQQALGQGPEFLTYFNYEAQPDKSGLPSDRFSAERPEGSISTLTIQRTEQRDSAMYRCASSQFGWDEQFFGPGTRLTVL.

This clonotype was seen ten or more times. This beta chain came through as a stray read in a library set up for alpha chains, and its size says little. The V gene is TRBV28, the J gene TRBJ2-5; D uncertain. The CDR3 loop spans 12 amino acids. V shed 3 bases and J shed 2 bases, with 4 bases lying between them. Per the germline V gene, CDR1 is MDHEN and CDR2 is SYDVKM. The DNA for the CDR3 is TGTGCCAGCAGTTTCAGACAAGAGACCCAGTACTTC. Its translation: CASSFRQETQYF.

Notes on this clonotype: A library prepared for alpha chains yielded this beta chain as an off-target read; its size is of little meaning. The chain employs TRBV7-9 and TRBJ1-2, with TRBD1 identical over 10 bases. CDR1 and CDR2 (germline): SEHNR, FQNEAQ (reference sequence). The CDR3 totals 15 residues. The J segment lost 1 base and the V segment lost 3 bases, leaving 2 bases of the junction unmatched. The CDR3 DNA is TGTGCCAGCAGCTTGGGACAGGGGTTTAACTATGGCTACACCTTC. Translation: CASSLGQGFNYGYTF.

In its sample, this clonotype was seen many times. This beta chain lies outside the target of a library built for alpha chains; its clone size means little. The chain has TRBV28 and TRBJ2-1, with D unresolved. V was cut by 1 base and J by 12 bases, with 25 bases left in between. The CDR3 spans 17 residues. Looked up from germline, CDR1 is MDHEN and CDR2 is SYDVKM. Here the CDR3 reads CASSLFTPRQVGPGQFF. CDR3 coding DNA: TGTGCCAGCAGTTTATTTACCCCTAGGCAGGTTGGACCCGGGCAGTTCTTC. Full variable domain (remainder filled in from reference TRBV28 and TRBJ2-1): DVKVTQSSRYLVKRTGEKVFLECVQDMDHENMFWYRQDPGLGLRLIYFSYDVKMKEKGDIPEGYSVSREKKERFSLILESASTNQTSMYLCASSLFTPRQVGPGQFFGPGTRLTVL.

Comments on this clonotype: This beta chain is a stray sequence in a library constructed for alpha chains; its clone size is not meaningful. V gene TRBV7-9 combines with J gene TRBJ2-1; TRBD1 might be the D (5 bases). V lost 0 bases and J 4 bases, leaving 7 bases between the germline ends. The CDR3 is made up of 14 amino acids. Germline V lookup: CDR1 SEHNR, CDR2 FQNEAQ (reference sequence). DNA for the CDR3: TGTGCCAGCAGCTTAGCAGGGGCTTACAATGAGCAGTTCTTC. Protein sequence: CASSLAGAYNEQFF.

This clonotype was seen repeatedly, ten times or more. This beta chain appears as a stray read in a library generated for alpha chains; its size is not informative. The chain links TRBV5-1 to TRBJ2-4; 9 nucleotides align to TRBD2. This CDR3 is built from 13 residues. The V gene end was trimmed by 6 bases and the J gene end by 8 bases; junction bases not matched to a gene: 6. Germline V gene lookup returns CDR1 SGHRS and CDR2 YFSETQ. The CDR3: CASKIAGVDIQYF. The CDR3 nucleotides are TGCGCCAGCAAAATAGCGGGGGTGGACATTCAGTACTTC.

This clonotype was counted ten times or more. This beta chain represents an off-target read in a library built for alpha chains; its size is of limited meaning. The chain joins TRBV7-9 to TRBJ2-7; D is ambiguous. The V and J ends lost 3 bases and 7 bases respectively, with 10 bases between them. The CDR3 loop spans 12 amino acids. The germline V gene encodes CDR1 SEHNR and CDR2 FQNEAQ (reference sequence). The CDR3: CASSFLFGEQYF. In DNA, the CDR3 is TGTGCCAGCAGCTTCCTTTTTGGGGAGCAGTACTTC.

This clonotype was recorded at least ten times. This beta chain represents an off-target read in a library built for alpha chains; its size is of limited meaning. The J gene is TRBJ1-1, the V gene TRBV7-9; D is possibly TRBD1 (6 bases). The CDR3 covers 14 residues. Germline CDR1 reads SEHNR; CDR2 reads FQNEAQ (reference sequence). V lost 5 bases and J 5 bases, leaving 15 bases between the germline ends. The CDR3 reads CASSPLTGNTEAFF. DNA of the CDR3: TGTGCCAGCAGCCCGCTTACAGGGAATACTGAAGCTTTCTTT.

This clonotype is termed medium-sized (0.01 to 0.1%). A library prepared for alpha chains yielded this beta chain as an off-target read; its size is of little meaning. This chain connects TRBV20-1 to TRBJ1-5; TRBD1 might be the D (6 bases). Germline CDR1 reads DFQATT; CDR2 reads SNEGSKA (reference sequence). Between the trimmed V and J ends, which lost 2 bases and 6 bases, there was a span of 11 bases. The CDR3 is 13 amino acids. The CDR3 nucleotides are TGCAGTGCTAGACAGGTCAGGGGTCAGCCCCAGCATTTT. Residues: CSARQVRGQPQHF.

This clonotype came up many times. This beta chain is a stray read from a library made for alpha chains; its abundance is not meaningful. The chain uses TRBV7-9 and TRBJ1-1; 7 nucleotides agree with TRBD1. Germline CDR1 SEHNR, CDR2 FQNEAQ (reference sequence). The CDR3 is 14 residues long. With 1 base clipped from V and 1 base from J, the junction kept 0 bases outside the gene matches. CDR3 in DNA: TGTGCCAGCAGCTTAGGACAGGGGAACACTGAAGCTTTCTTT. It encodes CASSLGQGNTEAFF.

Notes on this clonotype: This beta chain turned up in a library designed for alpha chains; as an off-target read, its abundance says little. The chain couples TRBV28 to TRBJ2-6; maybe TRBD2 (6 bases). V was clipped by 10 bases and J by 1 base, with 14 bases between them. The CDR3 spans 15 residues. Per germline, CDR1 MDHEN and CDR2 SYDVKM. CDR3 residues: CATGGTASGANVLTF. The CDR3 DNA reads TGTGCCACCGGCGGGACCGCATCTGGGGCCAACGTCCTGACTTTC.